The next 14 T cell receptor beta chains were all read from a single sample in a study of T cell repertoires in cytomegalovirus infection. Their specific antigens are unknown. TCRdb re-called the reads with MiXCR, one entry per CDR3 protein. Of more than 85,000 distinct CDR3 sequences in the sample, around 28% are singletons; the top ten hold approximately 78%. The source material was CD8+ T cells from cultured PBMCs, sampled from culture after CMV antigen stimulation. The receptors were sampled from a human donor in good health (CMV status not recorded). Some clones in this sample may be carry-over from other donors' samples.

The CDR3, as DNA: TGTGCCAGCAGCCGAATGTTCGGCCGCGGGACTAGTCTAATCGGGGCCAATGAGCAGTTCTTC. Protein sequence: CASSRMFGRGTSLIGANEQFF. The V call is TRBV7-9, the J call TRBJ2-1; 8 bases line up with TRBD2. The CDR3 length is 21 residues. Germline-derived CDR1 and CDR2 are SEHNR and FQNEAQ (reference sequence). V lost 5 bases and J lost 6; bases outside the gene matches: 27.

This clonotype was seen a handful of times. The rearrangement joins TRBV28 to TRBJ2-1, with TRBD2 matching 7 bases. Germline values: CDR1 MDHEN, CDR2 SYDVKM. The CDR3 has 16 residues. J was trimmed by 9 bases and V by 3 bases; bases with no gene match: 14. CDR3 protein: CASSLALADGFGEQFF. CDR3 DNA sequence: TGTGCCAGCAGTTTGGCGCTAGCGGATGGGTTCGGTGAGCAGTTCTTC.

This clonotype was observed once. This clone may be a read error of a much larger clone one base away. J is TRBJ1-1 and V is TRBV5-1; tentative D call: TRBD1 (6 bases). CDR1 and CDR2 from the germline V gene are SGHRS and YFSETQ. The CDR3 loop spans 16 amino acids. CDR3 sequence reads: CASSLDSEGGGTESFF. DNA of the CDR3: TGCGCCAGCAGCTTGGACTCAGAGGGGGGAGGCACTGAATCTTTCTTT.

The chain employs TRBV6-1 and TRBJ2-1; 12 bases fit TRBD1. Germline loops: CDR1 MNHNS, CDR2 SASEGT. The CDR3 is made up of 14 amino acids. V dropped 5 bases and J dropped 9; count of bases not matched to a gene: 5. The CDR3 DNA is TGTGCCAGCAGTTATGGGACAGGGGGCTTTGAGCAGTTCTTC. Translation: CASSYGTGGFEQFF.

This clonotype was recorded a few times. The chain carries TRBV27 and TRBJ2-2, with no clear D. Trimming took 5 bases from V and 3 from J, leaving 4 bases between them. The CDR3 totals 12 residues. From germline, CDR1 is MNHEY and CDR2 SMNVEV (reference sequence). The CDR3 spells CASSKHTGELFF. The CDR3 coding sequence is TGTGCCAGCAGTAAACACACCGGGGAGCTGTTTTTT.

This clonotype was seen a few times. The chain uses TRBV27 and TRBJ1-5, with D perhaps TRBD1 (5 bases). The CDR3 sequence is 13 residues long. The germline V and J ends were trimmed by 5 bases and 2 bases, with 7 bases remaining between them. Germline V CDR1 and CDR2: MNHEY, SMNVEV (reference sequence). CDR3 DNA sequence: TGTGCCAGCAGTGGGGGTGGCAATCAGCCCCAGCATTTT. This codes for CASSGGGNQPQHF.

This clonotype was observed a few times. This rearrangement joins TRBV12-3 or TRBV12-4 to TRBJ2-5; D unclear. The ends were cut back, 4 bases at V and 5 bases at J, with 23 bases in the middle. CDR3 length equals 17 residues. CDR3 in DNA: TGTGCCAGCAGTTCTAATTCGGGTCCCCCTGGTTGGGAGACCCAGTACTTC. Translated, it gives CASSSNSGPPGWETQYF.

The sample holds one count of this clonotype. This chain joins TRBV12-3 or TRBV12-4 and TRBJ2-7, with D perhaps TRBD1 or TRBD2 (5 bases each). The CDR3 contains 15 residues. V was trimmed by 0 bases and J by 2 bases, leaving 11 bases between them. In DNA, the CDR3 is TGTGCCAGCAGTTTAGCGTCGGGGCCAGCCTACGAGCAGTACTTC. As protein: CASSLASGPAYEQYF.

This chain connects TRBV7-8 to TRBJ2-2; D ambiguous. CDR3 size: 18 residues. The germline V and J ends were trimmed by 6 bases and 1 base, with 21 bases remaining between them. Germline V gene lookup returns CDR1 SGHVS and CDR2 FQNEAQ. CDR3 in amino acids: CASSYNPVRSLNTGELFF. The DNA of the CDR3 is TGTGCCAGCAGTTATAACCCCGTTAGGTCACTGAACACCGGGGAGCTGTTTTTT. The whole variable domain, remainder taken from reference TRBV7-8 and TRBJ2-2, is GAGVSQSPRYKVAKRGQDVALRCDPISGHVSLFWYQQALGQGPEFLTYFQNEAQLDKSGLPSDRFFAERPEGSVSTLKIQRTQQEDSAVYLCASSYNPVRSLNTGELFFGEGSRLTVL.

This clonotype has ten or more counts. The genes are TRBV6-5 and TRBJ1-1, with D perhaps matching TRBD1 (5 bases). With 2 bases removed from V and 3 bases from J, the gap between germline ends came to 7 bases. The V gene's germline CDR1 is MNHEY and CDR2 SVGAGI. The CDR3 extends over 13 amino acids. CDR3 nucleotide sequence: TGTGCCAGCAGTTACGGGGGTTACACTGAAGCTTTCTTT. Amino acids: CASSYGGYTEAFF.

This clonotype came up many times. This rearrangement joins TRBV7-6 to TRBJ2-1; D is perhaps TRBD1 (6 bases). From germline, CDR1 is SGHVS and CDR2 FNYEAQ. The V end was cut by 0 bases, the J end by 8 bases, with 14 bases between. CDR3 length equals 15 residues. As DNA, the CDR3 is TGTGCCAGCAGCTTAGCGCCAGGGGCCTCAGATGAGCAGTTCTTC. It codes for CASSLAPGASDEQFF.

The chain couples TRBV5-4 to TRBJ1-6; 8 bases match TRBD1. This CDR3 comprises 15 residues. The trim removed 5 bases at V and 8 bases at J, leaving 9 bases unmatched. Germline CDR1 and CDR2: SGHNT and YYREEE (reference sequence). The CDR3 spells CASSDRGSLDSPLHF. In DNA form, the CDR3 reads TGTGCCAGCAGTGACAGGGGTTCTTTGGATTCACCCCTCCACTTT. The full variable domain, with the rest looked up from reference TRBV5-4 and TRBJ1-6, is ETGVTQSPTHLIKTRGQQVTLRCSSQSGHNTVSWYQQALGQGPQFIFQYYREEENGRGNFPPRFSGLQFPNYSSELNVNALELDDSALYLCASSDRGSLDSPLHFGNGTRLTVT.

This clonotype was counted between two and nine times. For the CDR3, the DNA is TGTGCCACCAGCAGAGATTTTAGTCTTTACGAGCAGTACTTC. Translation: CATSRDFSLYEQYF. This chain uses TRBV15 with TRBJ2-7; D remains ambiguous. The V end lost 0 bases, the J end lost 4 bases, and 10 bases lay between the germline ends. Germline V gene lookup returns CDR1 LNHNV and CDR2 YYDKDF (reference sequence). The CDR3 is made up of 14 amino acids.

A note on this clonotype: A junction boundary mismatches the germline segment, possibly from a read error. The chain uses TRBV4-1 and TRBJ2-7, with D possibly matching TRBD2 (5 bases). Germline loops: CDR1 MGHRA, CDR2 YSYEKL. The CDR3 length is 15 residues. DNA for the CDR3: TGCGCCGGCAGCCAACCCGGGTGGGGAGACCAGGAGCAGTACTTC. Translating it yields CAGSQPGWGDQEQYF.